This TCR beta chain derives from a study of molecular identifiers for immune sequencing clone quantification. TCRdb recomputed calls from the PCR reads with MiXCR, one row per CDR3 protein. The sample consists of roughly 100,000 distinct CDR3 sequences, 30% to 35% of them appearing once. With 7 bases removed from V and 2 bases from J, the gap between germline ends came to 13 bases. The CDR3 runs to 14 residues. Germline CDR1 and CDR2: MNHEY and SMNVEV (reference sequence). A note on this clonotype: What it recognizes is unknown.

General observations from the study: Single-cell amounts of spiked Jurkat TCR RNA were reportedly detectable among about 960,000 naive cells.

The TCR sequence derives from a human donor in good health. Some libraries in this study had Jurkat cell RNA spiked in. The sample was naive CD8+ T cells from blood, with Jurkat cell RNA spiked in. Subset meaning: FACS-sorted CD8+CD4-CCR7+CD45RA+ naive T cells. The chain is built from TRBV27 and TRBJ2-3; D gene unclear. CDR3: CASTWASPTDTQYF. In nucleotides, the CDR3 is TGTGCCAGCACATGGGCCAGCCCCACAGATACGCAGTATTTT.